This TCR beta chain was retrieved from a study of cytomegalovirus exposure and HLA in healthy donors. The CDR3 extends over 15 amino acids. Germline-derived CDR1 and CDR2 are MNHNS and SASEGT. Trimming left V 6 bases short and J 2 bases short, with 17 bases between. The PCR used 60 Vbeta and 13 Jbeta primers. Clones were sequenced by immunoSEQ multiplex PCR, and TCRdb holds only the in-frame ones, with some missing. The table lists some 130,000 clones, around 79% of them singletons. The source is a male donor in good health and CMV-seronegative. The chain has TRBV6-1 and TRBJ2-7, with a possible D match to TRBD2 (7 bases). Sequencing used PBMCs. In DNA, the CDR3 is TGTGCCAGCAGCACCCGGACTAGGGGGACCTACGAGCAGTACTTC. Its translation: CASSTRTRGTYEQYF.